This T cell receptor (beta chain) was observed in a study of early T cells in non-severe SARS-CoV-2 infection (dated by TCRdb to the early 2020s). Regarding the complete study: Because TCR sequencing relied on bulk RNA taken from unsorted whole blood, pairing of alpha and beta chains was not possible. The research as a whole found: Matching against VDJdb was skewed toward anti-spike CD8 responses, likely underestimated virus-specific expansions, and missed private and CD4 specificities.

The germline V end is reduced by 7 bases and the J end by 6 bases; junction bases left unmatched: 5. Looking up the germline V gene yields CDR1 SQVTM and CDR2 ANQGSEA. The CDR3 contains 11 residues, cysteine and phenylalanine counted. Only the CDR3 region is kept as DNA, spanning 33 bases read in frame from base 1. The library was obtained by 5' RACE. This sample was sequenced with a NextSeq 500. In the TCR library protocol, unique molecular identifiers were attached to individual cDNA molecules to correct for PCR bias and sequencing error. Both TCR alpha and beta chains were sequenced, and tight co-correlation was observed between alpha and beta sequence abundances in each sample. The paper's processing steps were these. Decombinator V4 was used to annotate the V gene, J gene and CDR3 of the TCR sequences. TCRs were defined as expanded if a significant change between any two time points was detected under a Poisson model with p below 0.0001. TCR abundances were normalised to the total number of TCRs sequenced in each sample and reported as counts per million. TRAV1-2 paired with TRAJ12, TRAJ20 or TRAJ33 defined MAIT TCRs, while TRAV10 paired with TRAJ18 defined iNKT TCRs. VDJdb, accessed 1 November 2021, was searched for CMV, EBV and SARS-CoV-2 annotated TCRs, with TCRs annotated for multiple antigens excluded. Clones were called with MiXCR by TCRdb after fastp trimmed the public reads at Q25, and only in-frame beta chains were retained. Each entry is one CDR3 protein sequence, shown with its most common DNA and genes. For this entry, the V and J calls and clone size follow TCRdb and not the study's own pipeline. The sample has about 80,000 distinct CDR3 sequences on record, about 5% of them singletons. The ten biggest clones cover around 7.3% of the sample.

This clonotype has a count of ten or more. This receptor's antigen is unknown. It has no much larger one-base neighbor in the sample; base qualities were not kept. This was a case-control study nested in a cohort of healthcare workers in London, UK, who had nasopharyngeal swab PCR tests and blood samples taken every week. Between 23 and 31 March 2020, the week of the UK lockdown, healthcare workers were enrolled and then followed up weekly for as long as 16 weeks. Sequenced material: whole blood, taken at baseline. The chain is assembled from TRBV29-1 and TRBJ1-2; TRBD1 lines up with 7 middle nucleotides. The sequence was collected from an adult who was a healthcare worker with PCR-confirmed SARS-CoV-2 infection or an uninfected control (not recorded which). The DNA sequence reads TGCAGCGGTCTTACAGGGGATGGCTACACCTTC. The translation is CSGLTGDGYTF. Beyond the CDR3, the reference TRBV29-1 and TRBJ1-2 genes provide the residues; the full variable domain reads: SAVISQKPSRDICQRGTSLTIQCQVDSQVTMMFWYRQQPGQSLTLIATANQGSEATYESGFVIDKFPISRPNLTFSTLTVSNMSPEDSSIYLCSGLTGDGYTFGSGTRLTVV.